This T cell receptor (beta chain) was obtained from a study of cytomegalovirus exposure and HLA in healthy donors. PCR used 60 Vbeta primers and 13 Jbeta primers. In the authors' methods: Later, 65 million to 85 million unique TCR beta chains were counted in an analysis, and roughly 11 million of them were shared. Here immunoSEQ multiplex PCR was the method, and the copy in TCRdb shows in-frame clones only, minus some. For V, J and clone size, that table is used; D and trimming come from the DNA. The data contain roughly 150,000 clones, 65% to 85% of them seen just once; the ten biggest clones take up under 9%. The germline V gene has CDR1 LGHNA and CDR2 YNFKEQ. The CDR3 has 15 amino acids. With 4 bases clipped from V and 5 bases from J, the junction kept 6 bases outside the gene matches. This clone appeared once.

Sequencing was done on a sample of PBMCs. V gene TRBV4-2 combines with J gene TRBJ2-1; 9 nucleotides align to TRBD1. This receptor was taken from a woman aged 40 to 50 in good health and CMV-seropositive. CDR3 in DNA: TGTGCCAGCAGCCGGACAGGGGAAGCCGACAATGAGCAGTTCTTC. Encoded protein: CASSRTGEADNEQFF.